This T cell receptor beta chain originates from a study of blood T cell repertoires in COVID-19. Study-level information: Acute-phase and convalescent COVID-19 samples originated in the United States, Italy and Spain. PBMCs, B-cell-depleted T cells, or T cells were the source of the cDNA or gDNA that made up the material.

Germline V gives CDR1 KGHDR, CDR2 SFDVKD. The CDR3 sequence is 13 residues long. V lost 5 bases, J lost 8 bases, and 12 bases lay in between. Original methodology: Estimation of nucleated cell counts was performed using reference gene primer amplification. The data were produced by immunoSEQ multiplex PCR, yet TCRdb's version contains in-frame clones alone and is incomplete. V and J calls plus clone size are reproduced from that table; the DNA served to infer D and trimming. The sample has 250,000 or so clones, about nine tenths seen once; the top ten hold less than 3%. The sample taken for sequencing was peripheral blood. This TCR came from an older woman with acute or convalescent COVID-19. This chain joins TRBV24-1 and TRBJ1-5, with D possibly matching TRBD1 (5 bases). Here the CDR3 DNA reads TGTGCCACCAGTGGGGGGGATAGGGAGCCCCAGCATTTT. This gives the protein CATSGGDREPQHF.